This is a list of T cell receptor beta chains from one sample in a study of blood T cell repertoires in COVID-19. Repertoires were generated with immunoSEQ multiplex PCR, while TCRdb's copy carries only in-frame clones and drops some. The repertoire holds more than 140,000 clones, with over 75% as singletons. Sequencing was done on a sample of peripheral blood. These receptors were collected from a human donor in a cohort sampled during active COVID-19. The conserved cysteine and the conserved F or W are not part of the CDR3 here. D genes are given only for firm matches. Size is omitted from some rows. Given values are once, few, many or a class for expanded clones.

v_gene: TRBV29-1; j_gene: TRBJ1-2; abundance: .; len: 13; d_gene: TRBD1; CDR3aa: SVEKGTGLVYGYT
v_gene: TRBV2; j_gene: TRBJ2-1; abundance: .; len: 14; d_gene: TRBD2; CDR3aa: ASSRTSGSRDNEQF
v_gene: TRBV7-3; j_gene: TRBJ2-1; abundance: .; len: 19; d_gene: TRBD2; CDR3aa: ASSPTGGTSPSNRAYNEQF
v_gene: TRBV3-1/TRBV3-2; j_gene: TRBJ1-6; abundance: .; len: 13; d_gene: TRBD1; CDR3aa: ASSQGTGDNSPLH
v_gene: TRBV7-9; j_gene: TRBJ2-3; abundance: .; len: 11; d_gene: .; CDR3aa: ASSLGTPDTQY
v_gene: TRBV10-3; j_gene: TRBJ2-1; abundance: .; len: 13; d_gene: TRBD2; CDR3aa: AISGGGLRDNEQF
v_gene: TRBV29-1; j_gene: TRBJ2-1; abundance: .; len: 12; d_gene: TRBD2; CDR3aa: SVRTSGNNNEQF
v_gene: TRBV9; j_gene: TRBJ2-1; abundance: .; len: 12; d_gene: TRBD1; CDR3aa: ASTGQDAYNEQF
v_gene: TRBV28; j_gene: TRBJ1-1; abundance: .; len: 11; d_gene: .; CDR3aa: ASSPHINTEAF
v_gene: TRBV18; j_gene: TRBJ1-4; abundance: .; len: 12; d_gene: .; CDR3aa: ASSPMGGAEKLF
v_gene: TRBV5-1; j_gene: TRBJ2-1; abundance: .; len: 12; d_gene: TRBD1; CDR3aa: ASSLQDREDEQF
v_gene: TRBV6-4; j_gene: TRBJ2-5; abundance: .; len: 11; d_gene: .; CDR3aa: ASSEGPAGTQY
v_gene: TRBV30; j_gene: TRBJ1-2; abundance: .; len: 10; d_gene: .; CDR3aa: AWSVSGYGYT
v_gene: TRBV14; j_gene: TRBJ2-1; abundance: .; len: 11; d_gene: .; CDR3aa: ASSRSRLAEQF
v_gene: TRBV3-1/TRBV3-2; j_gene: TRBJ2-5; abundance: once; len: 12; d_gene: .; CDR3aa: ASSQGETQETQY